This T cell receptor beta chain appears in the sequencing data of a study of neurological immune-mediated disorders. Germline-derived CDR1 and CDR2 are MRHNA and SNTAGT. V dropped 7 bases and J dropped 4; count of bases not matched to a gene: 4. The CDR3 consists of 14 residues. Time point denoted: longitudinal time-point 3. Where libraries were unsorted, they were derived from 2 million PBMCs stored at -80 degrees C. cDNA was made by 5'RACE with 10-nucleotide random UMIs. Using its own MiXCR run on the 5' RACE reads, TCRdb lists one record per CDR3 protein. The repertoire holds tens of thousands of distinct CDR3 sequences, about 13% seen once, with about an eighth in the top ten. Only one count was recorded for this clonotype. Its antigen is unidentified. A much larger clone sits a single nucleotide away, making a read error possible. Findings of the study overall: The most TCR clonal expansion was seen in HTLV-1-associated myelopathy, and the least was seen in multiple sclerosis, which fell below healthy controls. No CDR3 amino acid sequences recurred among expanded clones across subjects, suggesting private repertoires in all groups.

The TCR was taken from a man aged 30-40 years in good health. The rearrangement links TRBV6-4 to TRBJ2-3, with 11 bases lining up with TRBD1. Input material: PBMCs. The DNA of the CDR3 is TGTGCCAGCACTGCGGGACAGGGGGCAGATACGCAGTATTTT. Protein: CASTAGQGADTQYF.